This T cell receptor beta chain was found in a study of T-cell memory formation after mild COVID-19. Study-wide results and limits: A second wave expanding day 15 to 37 was CD4+-biased; contracting clones were balanced.

The TCR alpha and TCR beta cDNA libraries, bearing sample barcodes and UMIs, were generated by 5'RACE using constant-segment primers. TCRdb fed the 5' RACE reads into MiXCR, producing one record per CDR3 protein. The data contain nearly 350,000 distinct CDR3 sequences, around 13% of them singletons. There are 11 residues in the CDR3. Germline V gene data show CDR1 as SQVTM and CDR2 as ANQGSEA. With 0 bases removed from V and 7 bases from J, the gap between germline ends came to 6 bases. This clonotype has a handful of counts. Its antigen is undetermined. The origin of this receptor is a man between 18 and 35 years old who had mild COVID-19 (a few samples of this study predate the infection). Cell type and time point are not known. Sequencing was performed on PBMCs or a T cell subset sorted from them (not recorded which). This chain uses TRBV29-1 with TRBJ2-5, with D unresolved. The CDR3 DNA reads as TGCAGCGTTGAAGATCGAGGGACCCAGTACTTC. This translates into CSVEDRGTQYF.